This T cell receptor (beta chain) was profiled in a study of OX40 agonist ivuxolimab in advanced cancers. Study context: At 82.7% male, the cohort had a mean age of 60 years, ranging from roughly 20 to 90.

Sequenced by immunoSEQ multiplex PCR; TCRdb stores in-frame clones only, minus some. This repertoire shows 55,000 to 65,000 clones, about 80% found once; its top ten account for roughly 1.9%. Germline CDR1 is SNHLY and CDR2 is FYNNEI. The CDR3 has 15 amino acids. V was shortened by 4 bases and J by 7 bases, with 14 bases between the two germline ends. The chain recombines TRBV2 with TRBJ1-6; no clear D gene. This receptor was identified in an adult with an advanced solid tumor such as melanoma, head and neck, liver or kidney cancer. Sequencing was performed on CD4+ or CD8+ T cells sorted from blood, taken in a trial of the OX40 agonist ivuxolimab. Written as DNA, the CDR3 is TGTGCCAGCAGTGGACGCGAAGTTCGGAATTCACCCCTCCACTTT. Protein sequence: CASSGREVRNSPLHF.